A selection of T cell receptor beta chains follows, all from one sample in a study of tumor and adjacent non-tumor tissue in lung cancer. One entry per CDR3 protein results from TCRdb running MiXCR on the multiplex PCR reads. The table records approximately 76,000 distinct CDR3 sequences, approximately 68% of them present only once. Material for sequencing was lung tumor tissue. These receptors all stem from a woman between 65 and 79 years old with non-small cell lung cancer. CDR3s include the opening cysteine and the closing phenylalanine or tryptophan. A D gene is named only where the DNA matches it firmly. Expanded clones get a size class; other rows say once, few or many, or leave the size out.

J gene,V gene,clone size,D gene,CDR3 DNA,CDR3 protein
TRBJ2-5,TRBV4-2,-,TRBD2,TGTACCAGCAGCCAGCAAAGGACTAGCGGGAGGGCAAAGACCCGGTACTTC,CTSSQQRTSGRAKTRYF
TRBJ2-2,TRBV4-2,-,TRBD2,TGTGTCAGCAGCCAAGTTGAAAGCGGGAGGGCCGACAGGGAGCTGTTTTTT,CVSSQVESGRADRELFF
TRBJ1-5,TRBV20-1,once,TRBD1,TGCAGTGCCCGCGGGACAGGGGAGAGCAATCAGCCACCGCATTTT,CSARGTGESNQPPHF
TRBJ2-7,TRBV7-8,many,-,TGTGCCAGCAGCCCTATCAGGGACTACGAGCAGTACTTC,CASSPIRDYEQYF
TRBJ2-1,TRBV29-1,-,-,TGCAGCATTGAGAGGGGGTACAATGAGCAGTCCTTC,CSIERGYNEQSF
TRBJ2-1,TRBV10-2,once,-,TGCACCAGCACCGAACACCTAAACAATGAACAGTTCTTC,CTSTEHLNNEQFF
TRBJ2-3,TRBV29-1,-,TRBD2,TGCAGCGTTGAAGATCGTCTAGCGGGAGGGGGCACAGATACGCACTGTTTT,CSVEDRLAGGGTDTHCF
TRBJ1-1,TRBV19,-,-,TGTGCCAGTAGTGAAGAAATACACGGTGAGGGCACTGAAGCTTTCTTT,CASSEEIHGEGTEAFF
TRBJ2-2,TRBV11-2,-,-,TGTGCCAGCCCCCTCGGACATGAAAACACCGGGGAGCTGTTTTTT,CASPLGHENTGELFF
TRBJ2-3,TRBV29-1,-,-,TGCAGCGTGGCGTGGGAGATTTTAGATAAGCAGTATTTT,CSVAWEILDKQYF
TRBJ2-3,TRBV4-1,many,-,TGCGCCAGCCGAAGGGTCCGGAGTGGCGCAGATACGCAGTATTTT,CASRRVRSGADTQYF
TRBJ2-3,TRBV30,once,TRBD1,TGTACCTGGAGCCTTGTCGGAGATTTCAATGGGACAGAAACGCAGTATTTT,CTWSLVGDFNGTETQYF
TRBJ2-7,TRBV12-3/TRBV12-4,-,-,TGTGCCAACAGTCCGGGCCCCGCCTACGAGCAGTACTTC,CANSPGPAYEQYF
TRBJ1-5,TRBV20-1,-,TRBD1,TGCAATGCCATTACACTCCGGGACAGCGTTGATCAGCCCCAACATTTT,CNAITLRDSVDQPQHF
TRBJ1-4,TRBV5-8,many,-,TGTGCCAGCAGCCACCGGGGAGGGGGAGACGAAAAACTGTTTTTT,CASSHRGGGDEKLFF
TRBJ2-1,TRBV28,many,-,TGTGCCAGCAGTCCCAATTTTGCGTTATCCTACAATGAGCAGTTCTTC,CASSPNFALSYNEQFF
TRBJ2-1,TRBV24-1,-,TRBD1,TGTGCCACCAGTGATCCCGACAGGGAATACAATGAGCAGTTCTTC,CATSDPDREYNEQFF
TRBJ1-1,TRBV4-2,medium-sized,-,TGTGCCAGCAGCCAAGAGTTCACAGGAGGGGACACTGAAGCTTTCTTT,CASSQEFTGGDTEAFF
TRBJ2-2,TRBV12-3/TRBV12-4,many,TRBD1,TGTGCCAGCAACAAACCGCCGGGACAGGGGTCCTGGGGGGACGGGGAGCTGTTTTTT,CASNKPPGQGSWGDGELFF
TRBJ2-5,TRBV29-1,once,-,TGCAGCGCCCTACTGGAAGAGATCCAGTACTTC,CSALLEEIQYF
TRBJ1-2,TRBV5-8,-,-,TGTGCCAGCAACAGGACAGACTATGGCTACACCTTC,CASNRTDYGYTF
TRBJ2-2,TRBV11-3,-,-,TGTGCCAGCAATCTAAGTCCAGGGAAGACGAACACCGGGGAGCTGTTTTTT,CASNLSPGKTNTGELFF